This is a list of T cell receptor beta chains from one sample in a study of blood T cell repertoires in COVID-19. Libraries were prepared by immunoSEQ multiplex PCR; TCRdb keeps only in-frame clonotypes and omits some of them. There are 300,000 to 400,000 clones in the sample; 80% to 90% occur only once, and approximately 2.4% lies in the top ten. Specimen: peripheral blood. All receptors derive from an older woman with COVID-19, enrolled during active disease. The CDR3 runs from the conserved cysteine through the conserved F or W. The D gene is left open where the match is weak. For some rows the clone size is stated as once, few or many, or as a class when expanded; others skip it.

clone_size: NA
v_call: TRBV7-9
d_call: NA
j_call: TRBJ2-5
cdr3_nt: TGTGCCAGCAGCCCTCGGCCCGGGGTAGCTGAGACCCAGTACTTC
cdr3_aa: CASSPRPGVAETQYF

clone_size: few
v_call: TRBV7-9
d_call: NA
j_call: TRBJ2-7
cdr3_nt: TGTGCCAGCAGCTTAGGGAGCACCTACGAGCAGTACTTC
cdr3_aa: CASSLGSTYEQYF

clone_size: NA
v_call: TRBV9
d_call: TRBD1
j_call: TRBJ1-3
cdr3_nt: TGTGCCAGCAGCGTATATGCCGGGACAGGCTTAGGAAACACCATATATTTT
cdr3_aa: CASSVYAGTGLGNTIYF

clone_size: many
v_call: TRBV7-2
d_call: NA
j_call: TRBJ1-1
cdr3_nt: TGTGCCAGCAGCTTAAGACTGGCAGTTCTAGGGAACACTGAAGCTTTCTTT
cdr3_aa: CASSLRLAVLGNTEAFF

clone_size: NA
v_call: TRBV5-1
d_call: NA
j_call: TRBJ1-1
cdr3_nt: TGCGCCAGCAGCTTGGGGGACCCGGGACAAGAAGCTTTCTTT
cdr3_aa: CASSLGDPGQEAFF

clone_size: NA
v_call: TRBV5-5
d_call: NA
j_call: TRBJ1-2
cdr3_nt: TGTGCCAGCAGCCGAGGACACGGAACCTATGGCTACACCTTC
cdr3_aa: CASSRGHGTYGYTF

clone_size: NA
v_call: TRBV5-1
d_call: NA
j_call: TRBJ2-2
cdr3_nt: TGCGCCAGCAGCTCAACAGGGAAAGGGGACACCGGGGAGCTGTTTTTT
cdr3_aa: CASSSTGKGDTGELFF

clone_size: NA
v_call: TRBV21-1
d_call: NA
j_call: TRBJ1-1
cdr3_nt: TGTGCCAGCAACAGTTTACAGGTAGACATGAACACTGAAGCTTTCTTT
cdr3_aa: CASNSLQVDMNTEAFF

clone_size: many
v_call: TRBV12-3/TRBV12-4
d_call: NA
j_call: TRBJ1-5
cdr3_nt: TGTGCCAGCACCAATGTCCCCGGAGGGCCCCAGCATTTT
cdr3_aa: CASTNVPGGPQHF

clone_size: few
v_call: TRBV6-1
d_call: NA
j_call: TRBJ1-2
cdr3_nt: TGTGCCAGCAGTGAACGACGCGGAGCTAACTATGGCTACACCTTC
cdr3_aa: CASSERRGANYGYTF

clone_size: once
v_call: TRBV9
d_call: TRBD2
j_call: TRBJ2-3
cdr3_nt: TGTGCCAGTACCCAGCGGGGGGCCAGCACAGATACGCAGTATTTT
cdr3_aa: CASTQRGASTDTQYF

clone_size: NA
v_call: TRBV13
d_call: TRBD1
j_call: TRBJ1-4
cdr3_nt: TGTGCCAGCAGCTATGGGACAGCAAGAGAAAAACTGTTTTTT
cdr3_aa: CASSYGTAREKLFF

clone_size: NA
v_call: TRBV5-1
d_call: NA
j_call: TRBJ1-1
cdr3_nt: TGCGCCAGCAGCCCGGACGCGGGAGGCACTGAAGCTTTCTTT
cdr3_aa: CASSPDAGGTEAFF

clone_size: NA
v_call: TRBV5-1
d_call: TRBD1
j_call: TRBJ2-7
cdr3_nt: TGCGCCAGCAGCCCCCGGGACAGGAAGATGTACGAGCAGTACTTC
cdr3_aa: CASSPRDRKMYEQYF

clone_size: NA
v_call: TRBV15
d_call: NA
j_call: TRBJ2-2
cdr3_nt: TGTGCCACCAGCAGAGTAGGGGGCACCGGGGAGCTGTTTTTT
cdr3_aa: CATSRVGGTGELFF

clone_size: NA
v_call: TRBV18
d_call: NA
j_call: TRBJ1-5
cdr3_nt: TGTGCCAGCTCTCTCACAGGGAATAGCAATCAGCCCCAGCATTTT
cdr3_aa: CASSLTGNSNQPQHF

clone_size: once
v_call: TRBV5-1
d_call: TRBD2
j_call: TRBJ2-3
cdr3_nt: TGCGCCAGCAGCTTGAACCCTCGGGGGGGCCTCGCAGATACGCAGTATTTT
cdr3_aa: CASSLNPRGGLADTQYF

clone_size: NA
v_call: TRBV28
d_call: NA
j_call: TRBJ1-2
cdr3_nt: TGTGCCAGCAGTTTAGGAGTCGACTATGGCTACACCTTC
cdr3_aa: CASSLGVDYGYTF

clone_size: NA
v_call: TRBV19
d_call: NA
j_call: TRBJ2-2
cdr3_nt: TGTGCCAGTAGTATTTCCGTTCCCGGGGAGCTGTTTTTT
cdr3_aa: CASSISVPGELFF

clone_size: few
v_call: TRBV13
d_call: TRBD1
j_call: TRBJ2-1
cdr3_nt: TGTGCCAGCAGCCCGGGACAGTACAATGAGCAGTTCTTC
cdr3_aa: CASSPGQYNEQFF